This T cell receptor beta chain emerged from a study of regulatory T cells in long-lasting Graves disease. This clonotype has more than one count but fewer than ten. The antigen is not known. Study findings and constraints: Reduced TCR diversity was observed in persistent Graves' patients versus newly diagnosed patients.

To make TCR beta libraries, researchers used iRepertoire HTBI primers and Arm-PCR of CDR3 regions. TCRdb passed the multiplex PCR reads through MiXCR, listing each CDR3 protein once. The table records 350,000 to 450,000 distinct CDR3 sequences, over 12% of them present only once. Specified time point: newly diagnosed GD, antithyroid drugs for less than 3 months. PBMC-extracted RNA yielded the TCR library. In germline, CDR1 is LGHNA, CDR2 YNFKEQ. The CDR3 is 15 amino acids. V shed 5 bases and J 8 bases; nucleotides not matched to a gene: 10. These same data were also listed under a study on T cells in Graves' hyperthyroidism and ophthalmopathy. Turning to that study: Primed by the HTBI set, a first-round RT-PCR was run on the TCR CDR3. Ophthalmopathy was distinguished from stable hyperthyroidism by 13 V-J signatures.

The sequence was obtained from a middle-aged woman with Graves disease. The chain couples TRBV4-2 to TRBJ2-1, with 9 bases fitting TRBD2. This specimen was peripheral blood mononuclear cells (PBMCs), taken at new diagnosis, from a patient treated with antithyroid drugs. DNA of the CDR3: TGTGCCAGCAGCGAGGAGGTAGCGGGGGACGATGAGCAGTTCTTC. It codes for CASSEEVAGDDEQFF.